Listed below are T cell receptor beta chains from one sample, sequenced in a study of cytomegalovirus exposure and HLA in healthy donors. Method: immunoSEQ multiplex PCR; TCRdb's copy keeps in-frame clones and lacks some. The sample has more than 110,000 clones; 60% to 85% are singletons. The sample was PBMCs. The receptors were sampled from a young man in good health and CMV-seronegative. Both conserved end residues are part of each CDR3. The D gene is left open where the match is weak. Clone size is given for some rows only: seen once, a few or many times, or a class if the clone is expanded.

size | J | V | D | CDR3 | DNA
few | TRBJ1-6 | TRBV5-8 | NA | CASSLVRNSPLHF | TGTGCCAGCAGCTTGGTTCGTAATTCACCCCTCCACTTT
NA | TRBJ1-5 | TRBV14 | TRBD1 | CASSKQGLEPQHF | TGTGCCAGTTCTAAACAGGGGCTTGAGCCCCAGCATTTT
NA | TRBJ2-7 | TRBV15 | NA | CATSRDPTGLDEQYF | TGTGCCACCAGCAGAGATCCCACAGGGTTGGACGAGCAGTACTTC
NA | TRBJ1-6 | TRBV27 | NA | CASSSQGGYNSPLHF | TGTGCCAGCAGTTCACAGGGTGGATATAATTCACCCCTCCACTTT
NA | TRBJ2-3 | TRBV7-2 | NA | CASSLVRGTDTQYF | TGTGCCAGCAGCTTAGTCCGGGGCACAGATACGCAGTATTTT
NA | TRBJ2-7 | TRBV11-2 | NA | CASSLGTGETYEQYF | TGTGCCAGCAGCTTAGGTACGGGAGAGACCTACGAGCAGTACTTC
few | TRBJ2-7 | TRBV5-1 | NA | CASSRVPGIEQYF | TGCGCCAGCAGCCGCGTACCGGGAATCGAGCAGTACTTC
NA | TRBJ2-5 | TRBV27 | NA | CASSANVKTQYF | TGTGCCAGCAGTGCGAACGTGAAGACCCAGTACTTC
few | TRBJ2-1 | TRBV6-5 | NA | CASSRSNNEQFF | TGTGCCAGCAGTCGAAGCAACAATGAGCAGTTCTTC
NA | TRBJ1-1 | TRBV19 | TRBD1 | CASRGTGEAYTEAFF | TGTGCCAGTAGAGGTACAGGGGAGGCTTACACTGAAGCTTTCTTT
few | TRBJ2-7 | TRBV6-5 | TRBD1 | CASSWDSYEQYF | TGTGCCAGCAGTTGGGACAGCTACGAGCAGTACTTC
few | TRBJ2-7 | TRBV9 | NA | CASSPVAYEQYF | TGTGCCAGCAGCCCAGTGGCCTACGAGCAGTACTTC
NA | TRBJ1-1 | TRBV28 | NA | CASSLSQGRTEAFF | TGTGCCAGCAGTTTGAGCCAGGGGCGCACTGAAGCTTTCTTT
NA | TRBJ1-5 | TRBV2 | TRBD1 | CASRDRAIRNQPQHF | TGTGCCAGCAGAGACAGGGCTATACGCAATCAGCCCCAGCATTTT
NA | TRBJ1-2 | TRBV9 | NA | CASSSSMEGYTF | TGTGCCAGCAGCTCCTCAATGGAGGGCTACACCTTC
once | TRBJ1-3 | TRBV2 | NA | CASSRELGGNTIYF | TGTGCCAGCAGTAGGGAGTTAGGCGGAAACACCATATATTTT
once | TRBJ2-7 | TRBV20-1 | NA | CSVEESYEQYF | TGCAGTGTTGAGGAATCCTACGAGCAGTACTTC
NA | TRBJ2-5 | TRBV7-2 | TRBD1 | CASSLTGIQETQYF | TGTGCCAGCAGCTTGACAGGGATCCAAGAGACCCAGTACTTC
few | TRBJ2-7 | TRBV6-5 | NA | CASSYSQNDISYEQYF | TGTGCCAGCAGTTACTCCCAGAATGACATTTCCTACGAGCAGTACTTC
NA | TRBJ1-3 | TRBV2 | NA | CASTPGAGRAGNTIYF | TGTGCCAGCACCCCAGGAGCAGGGAGGGCTGGAAACACCATATATTTT
NA | TRBJ2-2 | TRBV7-9 | TRBD1 | CASSLTGDTGELFF | TGTGCCAGCAGCCTCACAGGGGACACCGGGGAGCTGTTTTTT
NA | TRBJ2-2 | TRBV28 | NA | CASSPWRASGELFF | TGTGCCAGCAGCCCTTGGAGGGCGTCCGGGGAGCTGTTTTTT
few | TRBJ1-2 | TRBV5-6 | TRBD1 | CASSLEAGGNYGYTF | TGTGCCAGCAGCTTGGAGGCAGGGGGGAACTATGGCTACACCTTC
NA | TRBJ2-1 | TRBV5-1 | TRBD1 | CASSLVTGGLTYNEQFF | TGCGCCAGCAGCTTGGTCACAGGGGGCTTAACCTACAATGAGCAGTTCTTC
NA | TRBJ2-7 | TRBV9 | NA | CASSVGPGITREQYF | TGTGCCAGCAGCGTAGGCCCAGGGATAACAAGGGAGCAGTACTTC
NA | TRBJ2-7 | TRBV7-9 | NA | CASSLAGEGLNEQYF | TGTGCCAGCAGCTTAGCGGGTGAGGGTTTGAACGAGCAGTACTTC
NA | TRBJ2-7 | TRBV7-6 | TRBD2 | CASSPEAGTNEQYF | TGTGCCAGCAGCCCTGAGGCAGGGACTAACGAGCAGTACTTC
NA | TRBJ2-7 | TRBV4-2 | TRBD2 | CASSHAGGLAGGPDAYEQYF | TGTGCCAGCAGCCATGCTGGGGGACTAGCGGGAGGTCCGGACGCCTACGAGCAGTACTTC
once | TRBJ2-3 | TRBV25-1 | NA | CASSAVGSYTQYF | TGTGCCAGCAGTGCAGTGGGGAGTTATACGCAGTATTTT